What follows are 11 T cell receptor beta chains derived from one specimen sequenced in a study of tumor-infiltrating lymphocytes in primary liver carcinoma. From approximately 500 ng total RNA, TCR beta cDNA was generated with a primer in the constant region. A slightly modified ARM-PCR protocol with three nested multiplex PCR rounds produced these TCR beta libraries. Running around 10 cycles apiece, the first two PCR rounds relied on TRBV1-TRBV30 forward primers together with a C-beta reverse primer. One entry per CDR3 protein results from TCRdb running MiXCR on the multiplex PCR reads. The sample contains approximately 100,000 distinct CDR3 sequences, around 73% of which appear only once. It was from approximately 20-30 mg of unsorted bulk tissue that RNA and DNA were co-extracted. Sequenced input: liver tumor tissue from sampling region 2. Subset defined: tumor region T2, inferior pole. All receptors come from a woman aged 60-75 years with primary liver carcinoma and hepatitis B virus infection.

In regard to this clonotype: A read error may produce the germline difference seen at one junction end. In DNA, the CDR3 is TGCAGAGTTGAGGGGGGGACAAGGGAACAAGAGACCCAGTACTTC. Residues: CRVEGGTREQETQYF. The V call is TRBV29-1, the J call TRBJ2-5, with D possibly matching TRBD2 (7 bases). The CDR3 contains 15 residues. CDR1 SQVTM and CDR2 ANQGSEA come from the germline V gene.

The rearrangement joins TRBV28 to TRBJ1-5, with D tentatively TRBD1 (6 bases). The CDR3 totals 14 residues. Germline V CDR1 and CDR2: MDHEN, SYDVKM. Trimming pared 6 bases from V and 16 bases from J, leaving 25 bases between. This CDR3 reads CASSPGSRGQLQHF. In nucleotides, the CDR3 is TGTGCCAGCAGCCCGGGGTCGCGGGGGCAGCTCCAACATTTT.

This clonotype appeared a few times. The junction departs from the called germline gene at one end, perhaps through a read error. This rearrangement joins TRBV12-3 or TRBV12-4 to TRBJ2-1; 13 positions match TRBD2. The CDR3 has 15 amino acids. CDR3: CASLGLAGIYNEQSF. CDR3 nucleotide sequence: TGTGCCAGCTTGGGACTAGCGGGAATCTACAATGAGCAGTCCTTC.

About this clonotype: The conserved phenylalanine or tryptophan is not found at the CDR3 terminus, so this likely reflects a read error. The V gene is TRBV6-2 or TRBV6-3, the J gene TRBJ1-2; 7 bases match TRBD1. Germline CDR1 reads MNHEY; CDR2 reads SVGEGT. CDR3 length: 15 residues. Written as DNA, the CDR3 is TGTGCCGGCAGTTACTCGGGGACAGCTTTCTATGGCTACACCCTC. Protein sequence: CAGSYSGTAFYGYTL.

The sample holds many counts of this clonotype. This CDR3 is missing its conserved last phenylalanine or tryptophan, likely due to a read error. Because the CDR3's place on the DNA is in doubt, the DNA is left out and the CDR3 is given as listed by TCRdb. The CDR3 reads CAITSEGL. The gene calls are TRBV6-2 or TRBV6-3 and TRBJ2-5; the table gives TRBD2 as D, unverified against the DNA. The CDR3 region is 8 residues in length, termini included. Germline V CDR1 and CDR2: MNHEY, SVGEGT.

The sample holds many counts of this clonotype. The chain recombines TRBV29-1 with TRBJ2-3; possibly TRBD1 for D (6 bases). Trimming took 2 bases from V and 1 from J, leaving 19 bases between them. Looked up from germline, CDR1 is SQVTM and CDR2 is ANQGSEA. This CDR3 has 17 amino acids. The CDR3, as DNA: TGCAGCGTTGAACCGACAGGCAGTAGAATTCGCACAGATACGCAGTATTTT. Its protein product is CSVEPTGSRIRTDTQYF.

This clonotype occurred many times. This chain joins TRBV10-2 and TRBJ2-2; 7 nucleotides line up with TRBD1. V gave up 6 bases and J gave up 0 bases; unmatched junction bases: 10. Germline loops: CDR1 WSHSY, CDR2 SAAADI. This CDR3 is 17 amino acids long. The CDR3 DNA reads as TGCGCCAGCAGGACCCCTTGGGACAGCGCGAACACCGGGGAGCTGTTTTTT. It specifies CASRTPWDSANTGELFF.

The rearrangement links TRBV4-2 to TRBJ2-3; D possibly matches TRBD1 or TRBD2 (5 bases each). Germline CDR1 and CDR2: LGHNA and YNFKEQ. V gave up 2 bases and J gave up 0 bases, with 18 bases separating them. This CDR3 has 18 amino acids. In DNA, the CDR3 is TGTGCCAGCAGCCAATCAGGGCCAGCGGCAGCCAGCACAGATACGCAGTATTTT. Translation gives CASSQSGPAAASTDTQYF.

This clonotype has at least ten counts. The chain employs TRBV5-4 and TRBJ2-7, with 7 bases identical to TRBD2. CDR1 and CDR2 from the germline V gene are SGHNT and YYREEE (reference sequence). There are 14 residues in the CDR3. V lost 2 bases and J lost 3; bases outside the gene matches: 5. CDR3 amino acids: CASSFGGTNYEQYF. The DNA of the CDR3 is TGTGCCAGCAGCTTTGGCGGGACTAACTACGAGCAGTACTTC.

This chain uses TRBV19 with TRBJ2-2, with TRBD1 matching 7 bases. Looked up from germline, CDR1 is LNHDA and CDR2 is SQIVND (reference sequence). Trimming removed 5 bases from V and 7 bases from J; junction bases left unmatched: 4. The CDR3 sequence is 13 residues long. In DNA form, the CDR3 reads TGTGCCAGTAGTCCCCGGGACAGCGGGGAGCTGTTTTTT. This sequence encodes CASSPRDSGELFF.

V usage is TRBV6-5 and J usage is TRBJ2-7; possible D gene TRBD1, 6 bases. V lost 6 bases to trimming and J lost 6 bases, with 12 bases between them. There are 12 residues in the CDR3. Germline V lookup: CDR1 MNHEY, CDR2 SVGAGI. Written as DNA, the CDR3 is TGTGCCAGCAGAAGGACAGAAAGCGAGCAGTACTTC. Protein product: CASRRTESEQYF.